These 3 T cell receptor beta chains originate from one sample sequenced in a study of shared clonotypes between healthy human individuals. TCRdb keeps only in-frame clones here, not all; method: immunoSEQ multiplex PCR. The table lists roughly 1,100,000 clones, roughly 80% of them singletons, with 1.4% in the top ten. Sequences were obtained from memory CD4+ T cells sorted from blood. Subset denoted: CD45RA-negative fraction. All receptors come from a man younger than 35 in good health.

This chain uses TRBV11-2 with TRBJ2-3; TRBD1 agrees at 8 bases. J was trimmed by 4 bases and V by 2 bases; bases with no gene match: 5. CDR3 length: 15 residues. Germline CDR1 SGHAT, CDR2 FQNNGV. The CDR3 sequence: CASSLFQGASDTQYF. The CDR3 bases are TGTGCCAGCAGCTTATTTCAGGGGGCCTCAGATACGCAGTATTTT.

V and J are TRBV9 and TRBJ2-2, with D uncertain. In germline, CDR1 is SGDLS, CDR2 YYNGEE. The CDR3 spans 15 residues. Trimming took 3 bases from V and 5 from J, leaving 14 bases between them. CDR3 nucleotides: TGTGCCAGCAGCGGAGGACCACTCGAGACCGGGGAGCTGTTTTTT. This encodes CASSGGPLETGELFF.

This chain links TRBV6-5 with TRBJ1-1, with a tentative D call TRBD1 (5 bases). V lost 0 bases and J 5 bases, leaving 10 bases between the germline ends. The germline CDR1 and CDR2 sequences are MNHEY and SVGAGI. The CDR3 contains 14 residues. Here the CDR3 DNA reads TGTGCCAGCAGTTACTCGGACACTTGGACTGAAGCTTTCTTT. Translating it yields CASSYSDTWTEAFF.